A selection of T cell receptor beta chains follows, all from one sample in a study of identical twins. TCRdb re-called the 5' RACE reads through MiXCR, storing one row per CDR3 protein. The data contain fewer than 250,000 distinct CDR3 sequences, around 8% of them seen just once; the ten biggest clones take up 1.9%. These same data were also listed under a study on yellow fever vaccine responses in identical twins.

The sample comprised memory (CD45RO+) T cells sorted from blood. The receptors come from a woman under 30 in good health. Both conserved end residues are part of each CDR3.

V	CDR3
TRBV6-1	CASSVGSSTPNNEQFF
TRBV6-4	CASSRDPNFNEQFF
TRBV3-1	CASSQGSGSYIQYF
TRBV6-2/TRBV6-3	CASRTSSNTGELFF
TRBV23-1	CASKRMLRDGHTTLAKNIQYF
TRBV29-1	CSVDSWTGGEQYF
TRBV2	CASRTPLGPNTGELFF
TRBV6-5	CASSYDGGSDSYNEQFF
TRBV10-3	CAISDGTGGGLTQHF
TRBV12-3/TRBV12-4	CASRIRTGGSGANVLTF
TRBV20-1	CSASEGAEYNEQFF
TRBV20-1	CSARDLQGGYTF
TRBV28	CASSYPGGRGLNEQYF
TRBV7-2	CASSLGTGAGYTF
TRBV11-2	CASSQGRTSYEQYF
TRBV29-1	CSVSEGDEKLFF
TRBV6-4	CASSDSSLGDTGELFF
TRBV5-1	CASSQDRVGETQYF
TRBV25-1	CASSVGQGAYDEQFF
TRBV7-9	CASSLDDRRDSGNTIYF
TRBV5-6	CASSFRTSGESYNEQFF
TRBV7-3	CASSRGQVETQYF